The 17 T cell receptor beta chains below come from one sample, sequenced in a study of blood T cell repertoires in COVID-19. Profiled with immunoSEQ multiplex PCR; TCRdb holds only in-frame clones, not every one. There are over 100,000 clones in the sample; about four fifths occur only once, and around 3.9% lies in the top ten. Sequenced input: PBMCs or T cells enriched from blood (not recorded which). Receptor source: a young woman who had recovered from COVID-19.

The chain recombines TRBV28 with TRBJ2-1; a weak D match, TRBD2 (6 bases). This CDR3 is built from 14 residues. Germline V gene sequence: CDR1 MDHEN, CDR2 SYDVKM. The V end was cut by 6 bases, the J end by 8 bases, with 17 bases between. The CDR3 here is CASRTSRSPHEQFF. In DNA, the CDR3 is TGTGCCAGCAGGACTAGTCGTTCCCCTCATGAGCAGTTCTTC.

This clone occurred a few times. The CDR3 is CASSLLLYRLAGGIGNEQFF. The CDR3 coding sequence is TGTGCCAGCAGTTTATTGCTCTATCGACTAGCGGGAGGGATCGGCAATGAGCAGTTCTTC. The V call is TRBV28, the J call TRBJ2-1, with 14 bases matching TRBD2. In germline, CDR1 is MDHEN, CDR2 SYDVKM. J lost 6 bases, V lost 1 base, and 14 bases had no gene match. The CDR3 runs to 20 residues.

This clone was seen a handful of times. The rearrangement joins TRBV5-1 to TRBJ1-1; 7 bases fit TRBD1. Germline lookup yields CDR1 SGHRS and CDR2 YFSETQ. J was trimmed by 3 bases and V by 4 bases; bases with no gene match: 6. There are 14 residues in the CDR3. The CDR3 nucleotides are TGCGCCAGCAGCGAACAGGGGAGTGACACTGAAGCTTTCTTT. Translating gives CASSEQGSDTEAFF. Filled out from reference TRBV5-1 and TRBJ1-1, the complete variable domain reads KAGVTQTPRYLIKTRGQQVTLSCSPISGHRSVSWYQQTPGQGLQFLFEYFSETQRNKGNFPGRFSGRQFSNSRSEMNVSTLELGDSALYLCASSEQGSDTEAFFGQGTRLTVV.

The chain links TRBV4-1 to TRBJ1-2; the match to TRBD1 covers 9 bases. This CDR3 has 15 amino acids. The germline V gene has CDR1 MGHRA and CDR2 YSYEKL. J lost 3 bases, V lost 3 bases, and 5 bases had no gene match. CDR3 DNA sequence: TGCGCCAGCAGCCAGCCCCGGGACAGGGACTATGGCTACACCTTC. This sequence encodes CASSQPRDRDYGYTF.

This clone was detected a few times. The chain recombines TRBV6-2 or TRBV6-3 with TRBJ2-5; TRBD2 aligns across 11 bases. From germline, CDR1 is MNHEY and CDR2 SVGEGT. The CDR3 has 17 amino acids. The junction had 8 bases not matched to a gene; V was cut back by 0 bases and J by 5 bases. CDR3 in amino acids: CASSYSWLAGGPETQYF. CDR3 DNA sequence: TGTGCCAGCAGTTACTCGTGGCTAGCGGGAGGACCGGAGACCCAGTACTTC.

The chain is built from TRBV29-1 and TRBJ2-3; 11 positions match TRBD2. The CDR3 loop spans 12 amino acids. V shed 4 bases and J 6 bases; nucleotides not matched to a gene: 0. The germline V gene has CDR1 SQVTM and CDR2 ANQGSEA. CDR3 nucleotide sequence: TGCAGCGTTGTAGCGGGAGGGGATACGCAGTATTTT. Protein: CSVVAGGDTQYF.

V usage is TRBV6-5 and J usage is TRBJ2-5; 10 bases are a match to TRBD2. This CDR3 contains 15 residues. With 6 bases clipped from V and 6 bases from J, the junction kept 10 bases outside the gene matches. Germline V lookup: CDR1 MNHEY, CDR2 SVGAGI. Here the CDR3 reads CASSQREGLRQTQYF. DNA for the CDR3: TGTGCCAGCAGCCAGCGGGAGGGGCTTCGGCAGACCCAGTACTTC.

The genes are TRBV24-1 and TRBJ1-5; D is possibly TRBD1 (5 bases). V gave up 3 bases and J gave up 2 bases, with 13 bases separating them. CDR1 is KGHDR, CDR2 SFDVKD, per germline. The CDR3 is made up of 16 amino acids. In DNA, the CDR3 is TGTGCCACCAGTGATACCAGGGATGGGCGCAATCAGCCCCAGCATTTT. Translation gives CATSDTRDGRNQPQHF.

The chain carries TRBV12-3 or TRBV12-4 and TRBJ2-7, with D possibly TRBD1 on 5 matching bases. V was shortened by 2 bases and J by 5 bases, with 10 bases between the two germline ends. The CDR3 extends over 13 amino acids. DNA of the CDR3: TGTGCCAGCAGTTTAATGCAGGGCCACGAGCAGTACTTC. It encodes CASSLMQGHEQYF.

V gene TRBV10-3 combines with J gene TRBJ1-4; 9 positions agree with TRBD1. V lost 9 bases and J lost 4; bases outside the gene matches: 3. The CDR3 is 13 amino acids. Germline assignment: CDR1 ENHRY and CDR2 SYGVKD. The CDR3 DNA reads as TGTGCCATTGGGACAGGGAATAATGAAAAACTGTTTTTT. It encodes CAIGTGNNEKLFF.

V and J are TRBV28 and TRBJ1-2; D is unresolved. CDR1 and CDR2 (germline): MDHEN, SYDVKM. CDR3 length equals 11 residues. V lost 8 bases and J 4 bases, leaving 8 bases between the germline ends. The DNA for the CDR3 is TGTGCCAGCTCCCTATTCTATGGCTACACCTTC. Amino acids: CASSLFYGYTF.

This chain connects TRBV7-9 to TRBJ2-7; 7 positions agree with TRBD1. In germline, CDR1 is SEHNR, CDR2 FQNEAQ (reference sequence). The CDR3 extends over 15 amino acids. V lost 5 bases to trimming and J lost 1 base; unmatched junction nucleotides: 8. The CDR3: CASSTTLQGSYEQYF. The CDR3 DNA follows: TGTGCCAGCAGCACAACCTTACAGGGGTCCTACGAGCAGTACTTC.

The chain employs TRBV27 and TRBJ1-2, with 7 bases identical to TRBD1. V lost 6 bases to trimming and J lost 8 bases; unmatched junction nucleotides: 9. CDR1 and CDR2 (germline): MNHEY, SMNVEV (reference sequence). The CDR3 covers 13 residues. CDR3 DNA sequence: TGTGCCAGCAGACCGACAGGGAGTTGGGGCTACACCTTC. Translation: CASRPTGSWGYTF.

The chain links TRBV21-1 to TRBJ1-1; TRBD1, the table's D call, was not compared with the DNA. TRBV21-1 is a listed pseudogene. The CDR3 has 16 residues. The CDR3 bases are TGTGCCAGCAGCTCCCGGGACAGGGTTGAGGGCACTGAAGCTTTCTTT. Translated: CASSSRDRVEGTEAFF.

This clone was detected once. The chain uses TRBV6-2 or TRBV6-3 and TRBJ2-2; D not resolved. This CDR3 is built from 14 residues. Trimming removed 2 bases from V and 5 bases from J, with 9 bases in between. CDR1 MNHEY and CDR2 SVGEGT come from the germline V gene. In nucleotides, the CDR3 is TGTGCCAGCAGTTACCTAGGCCGTACCGGGGAGCTGTTTTTT. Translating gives CASSYLGRTGELFF.

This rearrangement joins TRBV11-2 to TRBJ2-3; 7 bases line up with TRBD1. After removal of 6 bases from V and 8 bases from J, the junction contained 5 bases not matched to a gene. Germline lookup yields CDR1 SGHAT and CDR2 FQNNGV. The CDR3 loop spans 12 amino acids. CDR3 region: CASSVPGGTQYF. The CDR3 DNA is TGTGCCAGCAGTGTCCCAGGGGGTACGCAGTATTTT.

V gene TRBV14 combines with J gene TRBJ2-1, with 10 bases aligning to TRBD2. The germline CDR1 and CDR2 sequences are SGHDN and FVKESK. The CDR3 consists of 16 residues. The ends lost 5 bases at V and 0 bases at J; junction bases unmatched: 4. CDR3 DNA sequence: TGTGCCAGCAGCGCACCTAGCGGGAGCTCCTACAATGAGCAGTTCTTC. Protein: CASSAPSGSSYNEQFF.